This entry concerns a single TCR beta chain. This specimen comes from a study of blood T cell repertoires in COVID-19. On the study more broadly: COVID-19 samples collected from the United States, Italy and Spain covered acute and convalescent phases.

CDR1 SGHRS and CDR2 YFSETQ come from the germline V gene. The CDR3 consists of 14 residues. The ends lost 0 bases at V and 5 bases at J; junction bases unmatched: 5. The table came from immunoSEQ multiplex PCR; TCRdb's copy has only in-frame clones and leaves some out. The data hold over 100,000 clones, with 82% observed a single time. Sequencing used peripheral blood. This rearrangement joins TRBV5-1 to TRBJ2-7; 7 nucleotides match TRBD2. The TCR originated in a man aged 65 to 79 with acute or convalescent COVID-19. The CDR3 nucleotides are TGCGCCAGCAGCTTGGGGCTGGGGAGGGACGAGCAGTACTTC. Protein sequence: CASSLGLGRDEQYF.